The clone carrying this T cell receptor (beta chain) has a handful of counts. No antigen is known for it. This entry is derived from a study of cytomegalovirus exposure and HLA in healthy donors. Overall study findings and caveats: Sequencing artifact likely explains a cluster of highly shared sequence variants. Reports showed the classifier diagnosing cytomegalovirus status with high specificity and sensitivity.

Primers: 60 Vbeta forward and 13 Jbeta reverse. The table came from immunoSEQ multiplex PCR; TCRdb's copy has only in-frame clones and leaves some out. This sample has some 180,000 clones, with over 65% found just once. CDR1 SGHNT and CDR2 YYREEE come from the germline V gene (reference sequence). CDR3 length: 17 residues. Trimming removed 0 bases from V and 0 bases from J, with 13 bases in between. The chain employs TRBV5-4 and TRBJ1-3; tentatively, D is TRBD1 (5 bases). The source of this sequence is a woman aged 55-70 years in good health and CMV-seropositive. The specimen sequenced was PBMCs. The CDR3 here is CASSLGTHSLSGNTIYF. DNA for the CDR3: TGTGCCAGCAGCTTGGGGACACATAGCCTCTCTGGAAACACCATATATTTT. Full variable domain (missing parts from reference TRBV5-4 and TRBJ1-3): ETGVTQSPTHLIKTRGQQVTLRCSSQSGHNTVSWYQQALGQGPQFIFQYYREEENGRGNFPPRFSGLQFPNYSSELNVNALELDDSALYLCASSLGTHSLSGNTIYFGEGSWLTVV.